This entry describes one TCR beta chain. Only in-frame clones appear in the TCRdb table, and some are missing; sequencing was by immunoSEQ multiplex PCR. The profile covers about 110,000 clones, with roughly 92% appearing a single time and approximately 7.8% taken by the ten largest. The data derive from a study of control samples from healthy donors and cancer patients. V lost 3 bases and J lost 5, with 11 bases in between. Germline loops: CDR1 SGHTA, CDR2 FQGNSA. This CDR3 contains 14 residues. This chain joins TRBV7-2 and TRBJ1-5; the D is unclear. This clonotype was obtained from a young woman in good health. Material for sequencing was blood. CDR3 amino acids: CASSLSYRYQPQHF. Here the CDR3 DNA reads TGTGCCAGCAGCTTGTCCTACAGATATCAGCCCCAGCATTTT.